The 19 T cell receptor beta chains in this list originate from one sample, sequenced in a study of shared clonotypes between healthy human individuals. Here immunoSEQ multiplex PCR was the method, and the copy in TCRdb shows in-frame clones only, minus some. In the table there are some 92,000 clones, 40% to 55% of which are singletons. Sequenced material: PBMCs. The origin of the receptors is a woman aged 40 to 50 in good health. Some clones in this sample may be carry-over from other donors' samples.

The rearrangement links TRBV5-2 to TRBJ1-4; the DNA was not compared with TRBD1, the D call given in the table. TRBV5-2 is designated a pseudogene. This CDR3 has 15 residues. CDR3 residues: CASSQSARGLEKLFF. The CDR3 DNA reads as TGCGCCAGCAGCCAATCGGCCAGGGGGCTTGAAAAACTGTTTTTT.

This clone was detected many times. A read error may account for a junction end that differs from germline. CDR3 in amino acids: CTSSPTGKGYEQYF. Here the CDR3 DNA reads TGTACCAGCAGCCCGACAGGGAAGGGGTACGAGCAGTACTTC. The V and J genes are TRBV7-8 and TRBJ2-7; 7 bases map to TRBD1. The length of the CDR3 is 14 residues. Germline V CDR1 and CDR2: SGHVS, FQNEAQ.

The chain combines TRBV28 with TRBJ1-2; no reliable D call. CDR3 length: 11 residues. V was pared by 6 bases and J by 2 bases, with 4 bases between. In germline, CDR1 is MDHEN, CDR2 SYDVKM. CDR3 sequence: CASRLNYGYTF. In DNA form, the CDR3 reads TGTGCCAGCAGACTGAACTATGGCTACACCTTC.

V is TRBV5-6 and J is TRBJ2-7, with D perhaps matching TRBD2 (6 bases). The germline V and J ends were trimmed by 2 bases and 6 bases, with 12 bases remaining between them. CDR1 and CDR2 from the germline V gene are SGHDT and YYEEEE. CDR3 size: 13 residues. The CDR3 DNA is TGTGCCAGCAGCTTAGGAGGGGTTAGCGAGCAGTACTTC. Its translation: CASSLGGVSEQYF.

The V call is TRBV6-6, the J call TRBJ2-1, with 15 nucleotides matching TRBD2. J was trimmed by 7 bases and V by 5 bases; bases with no gene match: 3. The germline CDR1 and CDR2 sequences are MNHNY and SVGAGI (reference sequence). The CDR3 has 15 amino acids. The CDR3 region is CASSQGTSGRNEQFF. The CDR3 DNA reads as TGTGCCAGCAGTCAAGGGACTAGCGGGAGGAATGAGCAGTTCTTC.

This clone was seen more than once but under ten times. This chain links TRBV15 with TRBJ2-2; the match to TRBD1 covers 12 bases. Looked up from germline, CDR1 is LNHNV and CDR2 is YYDKDF (reference sequence). After removal of 4 bases from V and 3 bases from J, the junction contained 6 bases not matched to a gene. This CDR3 has 17 residues. Written as DNA, the CDR3 is TGTGCCACCAGCACCCCGGGACAGGGGGCGCACACCGGGGAGCTGTTTTTT. Its protein product is CATSTPGQGAHTGELFF.

The rearrangement uses TRBV5-1 and TRBJ2-3; no definite D call. Trimming left V 5 bases short and J 0 bases short, with 10 bases between. The CDR3 contains 14 residues. Germline loops: CDR1 SGHRS, CDR2 YFSETQ. CDR3 coding DNA: TGCGCCAGCAGTTCACGTATTAGCACAGATACGCAGTATTTT. This encodes CASSSRISTDTQYF.

The chain uses TRBV28 and TRBJ1-2; the D gene is possibly TRBD1 (5 bases). This CDR3 comprises 14 residues. V was pared by 6 bases and J by 7 bases, with 18 bases between. CDR1 and CDR2 (germline): MDHEN, SYDVKM. CDR3: CASSTRQRWRGYTF. The CDR3 DNA reads as TGTGCCAGCAGCACCCGACAGAGATGGCGTGGCTACACCTTC.

This clone came up a few times. V gene TRBV27 combines with J gene TRBJ2-7; D uncertain. The V and J ends lost 5 bases and 4 bases respectively, with 12 bases between them. The CDR3 extends over 13 amino acids. Germline loops: CDR1 MNHEY, CDR2 SMNVEV (reference sequence). The CDR3 DNA reads as TGTGCCAGCAGTCCGTCTGGAAGGTACGAGCAGTACTTC. Protein: CASSPSGRYEQYF.

This clone was detected only a few times. The rearrangement links TRBV7-2 to TRBJ1-6, with 9 nucleotides matching TRBD1. This CDR3 spans 16 amino acids. Looked up from germline, CDR1 is SGHTA and CDR2 is FQGNSA. Trimming took 5 bases from V and 8 from J; bases not matched to a gene: 10. In DNA, the CDR3 is TGTGCCAGCAGCCCAACAGGGGGCGCATTATATTCACCCCTCCACTTT. Translation gives CASSPTGGALYSPLHF.

The rearrangement links TRBV7-8 to TRBJ2-5; 7 bases align to TRBD2. The J call is in doubt because the DNA end fits TRBJ2-7 better. This CDR3 comprises 15 residues. Per germline, CDR1 SGHVS and CDR2 FQNEAQ. CDR3 residues: CASSLGRGVVYEQYF. The CDR3 DNA follows: TGTGCCAGCAGCTTAGGTCGGGGGGTCGTCTACGAGCAGTACTTC.

This clone was found once. J is TRBJ2-5 and V is TRBV27; 7 bases match TRBD2. The assigned J gene may be wrong: the sequence end matches TRBJ2-7 better. Germline V gene data show CDR1 as MNHEY and CDR2 as SMNVEV (reference sequence). This CDR3 region has 16 residues. The CDR3 sequence: CASSGLEGGLAYEQYF. In nucleotides, the CDR3 is TGTGCCAGCAGTGGTCTGGAGGGAGGGTTGGCCTACGAGCAGTACTTC.

This clone was detected only once. The chain is built from TRBV5-3 and TRBJ1-2; maybe TRBD1 (5 bases). TRBV5-3 is an open reading frame whose function is uncertain. This CDR3 is 15 amino acids long. The V gene lost 2 bases and the J gene lost 7 bases, with 18 bases spanning the gap. CDR3 sequence reads: CARSFALGAKGGYTF. The CDR3 nucleotides are TGTGCCAGAAGCTTTGCCCTAGGGGCAAAGGGTGGCTACACCTTC.

This clone appeared a single time. The likely explanation is a read error, given a far larger clone one base away. The chain carries TRBV5-5 and TRBJ1-2; weak D call: TRBD1 (5 bases). The CDR3 covers 16 residues. Germline V gives CDR1 SGHKS, CDR2 YYEKEE (reference sequence). V was pared by 4 bases and J by 2 bases, with 18 bases between. The CDR3 nucleotides are TGTGCCAGCAGCCTGGACAATGGGTTATTGAACTATGGCTACACCTTC. Encoded protein: CASSLDNGLLNYGYTF.

The chain employs TRBV7-9 and TRBJ1-1, with 10 bases lining up with TRBD1. V was pared by 5 bases and J by 6 bases, with 3 bases of the junction left unmatched. This CDR3 spans 13 amino acids. From germline, CDR1 is SEHNR and CDR2 FQNEAQ (reference sequence). CDR3 nucleotide sequence: TGTGCCAGCAGCCGTGGACAGGGGGCTGAAGCTTTCTTT. Protein product: CASSRGQGAEAFF.

This clone turned up a few times. The chain couples TRBV28 to TRBJ2-7; 9 bases fit TRBD2. The CDR3 extends over 15 amino acids. Germline-derived CDR1 and CDR2 are MDHEN and SYDVKM. The ends lost 5 bases at V and 6 bases at J; junction bases unmatched: 11. The CDR3 DNA sequence: TGTGCCAGCAGTCTAGCGGGAAGGGGGGCTTTCGAGCAGTACTTC. Amino acid sequence: CASSLAGRGAFEQYF.

This clone was seen only once. The rearrangement uses TRBV5-5 and TRBJ1-2; D not resolved. Per germline, CDR1 SGHKS and CDR2 YYEKEE (reference sequence). V lost 0 bases and J lost 0, with 3 bases in between. The CDR3 contains 13 residues. The CDR3 nucleotides read TGTGCCAGCAGCTTGGGGGCTAACTATGGCTACACCTTC. Protein product: CASSLGANYGYTF.

With regard to this clone: A much larger clone differs from this one at a single base, so this may be a read error. This chain connects TRBV5-3 to TRBJ2-7; D is unresolved. TRBV5-3 is flagged as an ORF with uncertain function. This CDR3 comprises 12 residues. The CDR3 region is CASSSLLYEQYF. In nucleotides, the CDR3 is TGTGCCAGCAGCTCCCTATTATACGAGCAGTACTTC.

The gene calls are TRBV4-2 and TRBJ1-3; 7 bases align to TRBD1. Germline assignment: CDR1 LGHNA and CDR2 YNFKEQ. J was trimmed by 8 bases and V by 5 bases; bases with no gene match: 9. The CDR3 has 14 amino acids. CDR3 DNA: TGTGCCAGCAGCTTAGTGGGACAGATACACACCATATATTTT. Encoded protein: CASSLVGQIHTIYF.